This entry is about one TCR beta chain. The data derive from a study of HIV-infected patients and healthy controls. TCRdb reprocessed the 5' RACE reads with MiXCR, giving one entry per CDR3 protein. Here the sample spans roughly 68,000 distinct CDR3 sequences, roughly a fifth being singletons. V was pared by 6 bases and J by 1 base, with 13 bases between. The CDR3 covers 14 residues. Germline V gene lookup returns CDR1 SGHRS and CDR2 YFSETQ. Input material: CD4+ T cells from blood. The receptor was isolated from a human donor in good health. The chain links TRBV5-1 to TRBJ1-1; tentatively, D is TRBD1 (6 bases). CDR3 sequence: CASKFSRGNTEAFF. The CDR3 region has the DNA TGCGCCAGCAAATTCAGCAGGGGGAACACTGAAGCTTTCTTT.